The clone carrying this T cell receptor beta chain was seen a few times. The antigen is undetermined. Germline values: CDR1 SEHNR, CDR2 FQNEAQ (reference sequence). Trimming pared 1 base from V and 2 bases from J, leaving 12 bases between. The CDR3 extends over 15 amino acids. Carrying unique molecular identifiers, the cDNA also gained a universal primer site through template switching. MiXCR was run by TCRdb on the 5' RACE reads, yielding one entry per CDR3 protein. This table has around 370,000 distinct CDR3 sequences, approximately 8.8% appearing once. Every one of the donors was a healthy Caucasian. The sample belongs to a study of identical twins. General study results and limits: Where beta out-of-frame sequences were concerned, excess twin sharing was weaker. High-abundance cord blood beta clonotypes had fewer insertions; memory repertoires showed none.

The rearrangement links TRBV7-9 to TRBJ2-7, with D perhaps being TRBD1 or TRBD2 (5 bases each). Sequencing used naive T cells sorted from blood. This clonotype originated in a woman aged 45-65 years in good health. The CDR3 reads CASSLGGTDTYEQYF. In DNA form, the CDR3 reads TGTGCCAGCAGCTTAGGGGGGACCGACACCTACGAGCAGTACTTC.